One and the same sample provided the 15 T cell receptor beta chains below, sequenced in a study of T cell responses to AZD1222 COVID-19 vaccine. Assay used: immunoSEQ multiplex PCR; TCRdb lists only in-frame clones, some missing. The table includes under 80,000 clones, around 90% detected once. Sequenced here: peripheral blood, sampled 28 days after the second AZD1222 dose. The receptors stem from an adult who received the AZD1222 COVID-19 vaccine.

The chain recombines TRBV19 with TRBJ1-4; 9 bases map to TRBD1. The CDR3 covers 13 residues. V lost 8 bases and J lost 6; bases outside the gene matches: 4. Germline CDR1 LNHDA, CDR2 SQIVND (reference sequence). The CDR3 spells CASCRTGDEKLFF. DNA of the CDR3: TGTGCCAGTTGCCGGACAGGGGATGAAAAACTGTTTTTT.

This clone was seen just once. This sequence joins TRBV9 and TRBJ1-2, with D possibly being TRBD1 (6 bases). From germline, CDR1 is SGDLS and CDR2 YYNGEE. The CDR3 contains 14 residues. Trimming left V 0 bases short and J 7 bases short, with 13 bases between. The CDR3 nucleotides read TGTGCCAGCAGCGTAGCCAGGGGCGGCTCTGGCTACACCTTC. It encodes CASSVARGGSGYTF.

This rearrangement joins TRBV11-3 to TRBJ2-1; D is undetermined. Germline loops: CDR1 SGHNT, CDR2 YENEEA. The CDR3 runs to 13 residues. Trimming left V 2 bases short and J 4 bases short, with 6 bases between. The CDR3 bases are TGTGCCAGCAGCTTAAACACGTACAATGAGCAGTTCTTC. This gives the protein CASSLNTYNEQFF.

This clone appeared once. The rearrangement links TRBV24-1 to TRBJ1-4; weak D call: TRBD1 (6 bases). CDR1 KGHDR and CDR2 SFDVKD come from the germline V gene. The V and J ends lost 9 bases and 6 bases respectively, with 16 bases between them. This CDR3 region has 14 residues. The CDR3 nucleotides read TGTGCCACCGCGGTGAGGGGGAGGGATGAAAAACTGTTTTTT. It yields the protein CATAVRGRDEKLFF.

V usage is TRBV5-1 and J usage is TRBJ1-1, with a tentative D call TRBD1 (6 bases). V was trimmed by 0 bases and J by 1 base, leaving 10 bases between them. The germline V gene has CDR1 SGHRS and CDR2 YFSETQ. The CDR3 extends over 15 amino acids. This CDR3 reads CASSLGQVGNTEAFF. CDR3 coding DNA: TGCGCCAGCAGCTTGGGACAGGTTGGGAACACTGAAGCTTTCTTT.

The chain is built from TRBV11-1 and TRBJ2-1; a weak D match, TRBD1 (5 bases). This CDR3 comprises 16 residues. Trimming shortened V by 3 bases and J by 5 bases, and 17 bases separated the two germline ends. The germline V gene has CDR1 SGHAT and CDR2 FQDESV (reference sequence). CDR3 region: CASSFQLRVPHNEQFF. CDR3 bases: TGTGCCAGCAGCTTTCAACTCAGGGTTCCACACAATGAGCAGTTCTTC.

This clone was observed a few times. V is TRBV19 and J is TRBJ2-2; D is uncertain. This CDR3 contains 13 residues. Germline values: CDR1 LNHDA, CDR2 SQIVND (reference sequence). V was pared by 4 bases and J by 3 bases, with 6 bases between. As DNA, the CDR3 is TGTGCCAGTAGTAGCGCCTACACCGGGGAGCTGTTTTTT. This encodes CASSSAYTGELFF.

This sequence joins TRBV10-3 and TRBJ2-7; D ambiguous. CDR1 and CDR2 (germline): ENHRY, SYGVKD. Trimming stripped 3 bases from V and 3 bases from J, with 6 bases between. CDR3 size: 12 residues. CDR3 nucleotide sequence: TGTGCCATCAGTGAAGATAGCTACGAGCAGTACTTC. Translating gives CAISEDSYEQYF.

The chain carries TRBV6-2 or TRBV6-3 and TRBJ2-3; D not certain. Trimming left V 2 bases short and J 0 bases short, with 12 bases between. The germline CDR1 and CDR2 sequences are MNHEY and SVGEGT. The CDR3 has 16 residues. The CDR3 protein is CASSYPSRISTDTQYF. DNA of the CDR3: TGTGCCAGCAGTTACCCCTCAAGGATCAGCACAGATACGCAGTATTTT.

The chain couples TRBV6-1 to TRBJ1-5; 10 bases are shared with TRBD1. CDR1 and CDR2 from the germline V gene are MNHNS and SASEGT. The CDR3 contains 17 residues. The trim removed 5 bases at V and 3 bases at J, leaving 10 bases unmatched. CDR3 in amino acids: CASSKVTGGTDNQPQHF. CDR3 nucleotide sequence: TGTGCCAGCAGTAAAGTGACAGGGGGCACGGACAATCAGCCCCAGCATTTT.

This rearrangement joins TRBV18 to TRBJ1-5, with D tentatively TRBD1 (6 bases). Trimming removed 6 bases from V and 3 bases from J, with 9 bases in between. Looked up from germline, CDR1 is KGHSH and CDR2 is LQKENI. The CDR3 has 13 amino acids. CDR3 nucleotides: TGTGCCAGCTCCGCAGGGGACAATCAGCCCCAGCATTTT. Its protein product is CASSAGDNQPQHF.

The chain is built from TRBV21-1 and TRBJ2-7. TRBV21-1 is a pseudogene locus. This CDR3 is built from 15 residues. In DNA form, the CDR3 reads TGTGCCAGCAGCAAAGTAAGACCTAAGACCTACGAGCAGTACTTC. This gives the protein CASSKVRPKTYEQYF.

This clone was seen once. V usage is TRBV7-2 and J usage is TRBJ2-1, with D hard to call. There are 12 residues in the CDR3. In germline, CDR1 is SGHTA, CDR2 FQGNSA. V was cut by 6 bases and J by 5 bases, with 8 bases left in between. Here the CDR3 DNA reads TGTGCCAGCAGGAAAGCACACAATGAGCAGTTCTTC. Its protein is CASRKAHNEQFF.

This chain uses TRBV5-4 with TRBJ2-7; 11 bases align to TRBD2. Losses at the gene ends were 3 bases for V and 4 bases for J; bases not matched to a gene: 9. Germline V gives CDR1 SGHNT, CDR2 YYREEE (reference sequence). The CDR3 is made up of 16 amino acids. CDR3 in amino acids: CASSSTEGLAVYEQYF. As DNA, the CDR3 is TGTGCCAGCAGCTCTACCGAGGGACTAGCGGTTTACGAGCAGTACTTC.

V and J are TRBV19 and TRBJ2-2; the D gene is possibly TRBD2 (6 bases). CDR3 length: 17 residues. CDR1 and CDR2 from the germline V gene are LNHDA and SQIVND (reference sequence). V was clipped by 7 bases and J by 1 base, with 19 bases between them. CDR3 in amino acids: CASTDPGGTVNTGELFF. CDR3 bases: TGTGCCAGTACCGACCCCGGGGGAACAGTGAACACCGGGGAGCTGTTTTTT.